The rows below give T cell receptor beta chains drawn from one sample of a study of blood T cell repertoires in COVID-19. Repertoires were generated with immunoSEQ multiplex PCR, while TCRdb's copy carries only in-frame clones and drops some. The sample carries 110,000 or so clones, about 84% recorded once. The material sequenced was peripheral blood. All receptors come from a man in his forties or fifties with acute or convalescent COVID-19. The CDR3 runs from the conserved cysteine through the conserved F or W. D genes are given only for firm matches. Clone size is shown for a subset of rows, as once, few, many or a class of expanded clone.

j_gene: TRBJ1-1
v_gene: TRBV29-1
abundance: NA
d_gene: TRBD1
CDR3aa: CSAEQGLGTEAFF
CDR3nt: TGCAGCGCAGAACAGGGGTTAGGCACTGAAGCTTTCTTT

j_gene: TRBJ2-7
v_gene: TRBV2
abundance: NA
d_gene: TRBD2
CDR3aa: CASCVQGGFYEQYF
CDR3nt: TGTGCCAGCTGTGTCCAGGGAGGGTTTTACGAGCAGTACTTC

j_gene: TRBJ1-1
v_gene: TRBV29-1
abundance: once
d_gene: NA
CDR3aa: CSVVHPGGEGSGTEAFF
CDR3nt: TGCAGCGTTGTTCACCCCGGCGGCGAGGGTAGTGGCACTGAAGCTTTCTTT

j_gene: TRBJ1-2
v_gene: TRBV2
abundance: once
d_gene: TRBD1
CDR3aa: CASGSTGGSGGYTF
CDR3nt: TGTGCCAGCGGATCGACAGGGGGCTCTGGTGGCTACACCTTC

j_gene: TRBJ1-2
v_gene: TRBV5-5
abundance: NA
d_gene: NA
CDR3aa: CASSLNTVYGYTF
CDR3nt: TGTGCCAGCAGCTTAAATACGGTATATGGCTACACCTTC

j_gene: TRBJ1-2
v_gene: TRBV5-1
abundance: NA
d_gene: NA
CDR3aa: CASNSAGPPYGYTF
CDR3nt: TGCGCCAGCAATTCCGCAGGGCCTCCCTATGGCTACACCTTC

j_gene: TRBJ1-5
v_gene: TRBV12-3/TRBV12-4
abundance: NA
d_gene: NA
CDR3aa: CASSLGENQPQHF
CDR3nt: TGTGCCAGCAGTTTAGGAGAGAATCAGCCCCAGCATTTT

j_gene: TRBJ2-5
v_gene: TRBV5-4
abundance: once
d_gene: NA
CDR3aa: CASSLKGEETQYF
CDR3nt: TGTGCCAGCAGCTTGAAAGGAGAGGAGACCCAGTACTTC

j_gene: TRBJ1-2
v_gene: TRBV9
abundance: NA
d_gene: TRBD1
CDR3aa: CASSPRQGSYGYTF
CDR3nt: TGTGCCAGCAGCCCGAGACAGGGATCCTATGGCTACACCTTC

j_gene: TRBJ1-2
v_gene: TRBV4-1
abundance: NA
d_gene: NA
CDR3aa: CASSQLTGSPYGYTF
CDR3nt: TGCGCCAGCAGCCAACTCACAGGGTCACCCTATGGCTACACCTTC

j_gene: TRBJ2-7
v_gene: TRBV9
abundance: NA
d_gene: NA
CDR3aa: CASSVGRGTYEQYF
CDR3nt: TGTGCCAGCAGCGTAGGGAGAGGGACATACGAGCAGTACTTC

j_gene: TRBJ2-3
v_gene: TRBV21-1
abundance: NA
d_gene: NA
CDR3aa: CASSKRTGGPDTQYF
CDR3nt: TGTGCCAGCAGCAAAAGGACAGGGGGCCCAGATACGCAGTATTTT

j_gene: TRBJ1-1
v_gene: TRBV28
abundance: NA
d_gene: NA
CDR3aa: CASSLFVSDEAFF
CDR3nt: TGTGCCAGCAGTTTGTTTGTCAGTGATGAAGCTTTCTTT

j_gene: TRBJ1-2
v_gene: TRBV5-1
abundance: NA
d_gene: TRBD1
CDR3aa: CASSLGDSLYGYTF
CDR3nt: TGCGCCAGCAGCTTGGGGGACAGTCTATATGGCTACACCTTC

j_gene: TRBJ1-1
v_gene: TRBV28
abundance: once
d_gene: TRBD1
CDR3aa: CASSTRTGAGTEAFF
CDR3nt: TGTGCCAGCAGTACCCGGACAGGGGCGGGCACTGAAGCTTTCTTT

j_gene: TRBJ1-2
v_gene: TRBV6-5
abundance: once
d_gene: NA
CDR3aa: CASSYSSLYGYTF
CDR3nt: TGTGCCAGCAGTTACTCGAGTCTCTATGGCTACACCTTC

j_gene: TRBJ1-2
v_gene: TRBV24-1
abundance: few
d_gene: NA
CDR3aa: CATSDRQVGGYTF
CDR3nt: TGTGCCACCAGTGATAGACAGGTGGGTGGCTACACCTTC

j_gene: TRBJ1-6
v_gene: TRBV7-3
abundance: NA
d_gene: TRBD1
CDR3aa: CASSLRAGGSPLHF
CDR3nt: TGTGCCAGCAGCTTACGGGCAGGGGGCTCACCCCTCCACTTT

j_gene: TRBJ2-3
v_gene: TRBV9
abundance: NA
d_gene: TRBD2
CDR3aa: CASSVASGGRFTQYF
CDR3nt: TGTGCCAGCAGCGTAGCCAGCGGGGGCCGTTTTACGCAGTATTTT

j_gene: TRBJ1-2
v_gene: TRBV15
abundance: NA
d_gene: TRBD1
CDR3aa: CATSRDRGQGVYGYTF
CDR3nt: TGTGCCACCAGCAGAGATCGAGGACAGGGGGTCTATGGCTACACCTTC

j_gene: TRBJ1-1
v_gene: TRBV6-5
abundance: NA
d_gene: NA
CDR3aa: CASKQTNGNGAFF
CDR3nt: TGTGCCAGCAAGCAGACTAATGGGAACGGGGCTTTCTTT

j_gene: TRBJ1-2
v_gene: TRBV15
abundance: NA
d_gene: NA
CDR3aa: CATSTQGHNYGYTF
CDR3nt: TGTGCCACCAGTACTCAGGGGCATAACTATGGCTACACCTTC

j_gene: TRBJ1-3
v_gene: TRBV5-6
abundance: NA
d_gene: TRBD1
CDR3aa: CASSLGTGGYTIYF
CDR3nt: TGTGCCAGCAGCCTCGGGACAGGGGGTTACACCATATATTTT

j_gene: TRBJ2-3
v_gene: TRBV10-1
abundance: NA
d_gene: NA
CDR3aa: CASSEGPTDTQYF
CDR3nt: TGCGCCAGCAGTGAGGGCCCCACAGATACGCAGTATTTT

j_gene: TRBJ1-5
v_gene: TRBV11-2
abundance: once
d_gene: NA
CDR3aa: CASSLGDRPNQPQHF
CDR3nt: TGTGCCAGCAGCTTAGGAGACAGACCAAATCAGCCCCAGCATTTT

j_gene: TRBJ1-5
v_gene: TRBV4-1
abundance: NA
d_gene: NA
CDR3aa: CASSQDTGRQPQHF
CDR3nt: TGCGCCAGCAGCCAAGATACGGGGAGACAGCCCCAGCATTTT

j_gene: TRBJ2-5
v_gene: TRBV7-3
abundance: NA
d_gene: TRBD2
CDR3aa: CASSLNPGGRETQYF
CDR3nt: TGTGCCAGCAGCTTAAATCCGGGGGGTAGGGAGACCCAGTACTTC

j_gene: TRBJ1-2
v_gene: TRBV27
abundance: once
d_gene: NA
CDR3aa: CASSFGSAGGLGGYTF
CDR3nt: TGTGCCAGCAGTTTTGGGTCAGCGGGAGGCCTTGGTGGCTACACCTTC

j_gene: TRBJ1-2
v_gene: TRBV9
abundance: NA
d_gene: TRBD1
CDR3aa: CASSSGGQGRNYGYTF
CDR3nt: TGTGCCAGCAGCTCAGGGGGGCAGGGAAGAAACTATGGCTACACCTTC

j_gene: TRBJ2-2
v_gene: TRBV4-1
abundance: NA
d_gene: TRBD1
CDR3aa: CASSQEGQVPGELFF
CDR3nt: TGCGCCAGCAGCCAAGAAGGACAGGTACCCGGGGAGCTGTTTTTT

j_gene: TRBJ2-5
v_gene: TRBV15
abundance: NA
d_gene: TRBD2
CDR3aa: CATSRDWREATQYF
CDR3nt: TGTGCCACCAGCAGAGATTGGCGGGAGGCGACCCAGTACTTC

j_gene: TRBJ1-2
v_gene: TRBV28
abundance: NA
d_gene: NA
CDR3aa: CASSLGGVVGYGYTF
CDR3nt: TGTGCCAGCAGTTTAGGGGGGGTTGTCGGCTATGGCTACACCTTC

j_gene: TRBJ1-2
v_gene: TRBV28
abundance: NA
d_gene: TRBD1
CDR3aa: CASSLYEGAIYGYTF
CDR3nt: TGTGCCAGCAGTTTATACGAGGGGGCGATCTATGGCTACACCTTC

j_gene: TRBJ2-2
v_gene: TRBV6-2/TRBV6-3
abundance: once
d_gene: TRBD2
CDR3aa: CASSQTSGGLTNTGELFF
CDR3nt: TGTGCCAGCAGTCAGACTAGCGGGGGCCTAACGAACACCGGGGAGCTGTTTTTT

j_gene: TRBJ1-5
v_gene: TRBV19
abundance: NA
d_gene: NA
CDR3aa: CASSYNKDSLSNQPQHF
CDR3nt: TGTGCCAGTAGTTATAACAAGGACAGCCTTAGCAATCAGCCCCAGCATTTT

j_gene: TRBJ1-2
v_gene: TRBV19
abundance: NA
d_gene: NA
CDR3aa: CASSMDTLANYGYTF
CDR3nt: TGTGCCAGTAGTATGGACACTTTAGCTAACTATGGCTACACCTTC

j_gene: TRBJ2-7
v_gene: TRBV14
abundance: NA
d_gene: NA
CDR3aa: CASSQAFARNEQYF
CDR3nt: TGTGCCAGCAGCCAAGCCTTTGCCAGGAACGAGCAGTACTTC

j_gene: TRBJ1-2
v_gene: TRBV5-1
abundance: NA
d_gene: NA
CDR3aa: CASSLVTTGFGYTF
CDR3nt: TGCGCCAGCAGCTTGGTAACCACAGGATTTGGCTACACCTTC

j_gene: TRBJ2-3
v_gene: TRBV5-6
abundance: NA
d_gene: NA
CDR3aa: CASSLGPSTDTQYF
CDR3nt: TGTGCCAGCAGCTTGGGTCCGAGCACAGATACGCAGTATTTT

j_gene: TRBJ1-1
v_gene: TRBV10-3
abundance: NA
d_gene: NA
CDR3aa: CAISESLGGSHTEAFF
CDR3nt: TGTGCCATCAGTGAGTCGCTTGGGGGGTCGCACACTGAAGCTTTCTTT